This TCR beta chain was captured by sequencing in a study of T cell responses to AZD1222 COVID-19 vaccine. Using immunoSEQ multiplex PCR, the repertoire was profiled, and TCRdb retains in-frame clones only, with some absent. The table shows over 85,000 clones, with roughly 92% occurring only once. V was pared by 7 bases and J by 11 bases, with 17 bases between. From germline, CDR1 is MDHEN and CDR2 SYDVKM. The CDR3 totals 12 residues. The specimen comprised peripheral blood, sampled on day 0 of AZD1222 vaccination. This receptor was identified in an adult in good health. The chain employs TRBV28 and TRBJ1-1; weak D call: TRBD1 (5 bases). The CDR3 sequence is CASTGGVREAFF. For the CDR3, the DNA is TGTGCCAGCACCGGGGGGGTCAGGGAGGCTTTCTTT.